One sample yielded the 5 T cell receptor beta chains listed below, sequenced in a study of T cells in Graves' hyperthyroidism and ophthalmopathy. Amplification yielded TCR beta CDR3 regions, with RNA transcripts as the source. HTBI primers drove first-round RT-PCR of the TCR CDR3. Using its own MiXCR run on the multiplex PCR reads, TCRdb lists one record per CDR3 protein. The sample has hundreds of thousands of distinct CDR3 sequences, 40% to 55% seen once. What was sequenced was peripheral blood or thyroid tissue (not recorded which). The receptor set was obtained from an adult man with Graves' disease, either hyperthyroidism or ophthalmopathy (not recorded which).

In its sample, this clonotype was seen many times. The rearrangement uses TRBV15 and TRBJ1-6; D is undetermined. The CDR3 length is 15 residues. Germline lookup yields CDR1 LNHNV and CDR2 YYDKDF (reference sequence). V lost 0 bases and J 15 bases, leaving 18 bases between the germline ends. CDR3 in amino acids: CATSRDGGSLSGLHF. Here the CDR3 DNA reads TGTGCCACCAGCAGAGATGGCGGAAGCCTCTCAGGCCTCCACTTT.

CDR3: CASSAGQSGGNTIYF. DNA for the CDR3: TGTGCCAGCAGCGCTGGACAGTCAGGAGGAAACACCATATATTTT. This rearrangement joins TRBV9 to TRBJ1-3; D is perhaps TRBD1 (6 bases). This CDR3 region has 15 residues. CDR1 and CDR2 from the germline V gene are SGDLS and YYNGEE. Trimming pared 3 bases from V and 4 bases from J, leaving 14 bases between.

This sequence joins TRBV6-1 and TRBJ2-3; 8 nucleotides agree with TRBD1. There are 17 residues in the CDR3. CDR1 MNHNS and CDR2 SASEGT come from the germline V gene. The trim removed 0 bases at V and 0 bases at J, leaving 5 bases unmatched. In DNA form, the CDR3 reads TGTGCCAGCAGTGAAGCGGGTGGACAGGGAAGCACAGATACGCAGTATTTT. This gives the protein CASSEAGGQGSTDTQYF.

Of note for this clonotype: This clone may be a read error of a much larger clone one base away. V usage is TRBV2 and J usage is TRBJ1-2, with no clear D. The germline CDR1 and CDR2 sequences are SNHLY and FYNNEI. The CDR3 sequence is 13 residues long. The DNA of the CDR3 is TGTGTCAGCAGTGAATCCGAAAACTATGGCTACACCTTC. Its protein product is CVSSESENYGYTF.

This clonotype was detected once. The CDR3 DNA reads as TGTGCCAGCAGCCACACAGGGGAGTTAAATCAGCCCCAGCATTTT. Translated, it gives CASSHTGELNQPQHF. The genes are TRBV7-2 and TRBJ1-5; 7 bases are shared with TRBD1. The CDR3 loop spans 15 amino acids. The germline gives CDR1 SGHTA, CDR2 FQGNSA. Germline trimming cut 5 bases from V and 4 bases from J; bases unmatched to any gene: 8.